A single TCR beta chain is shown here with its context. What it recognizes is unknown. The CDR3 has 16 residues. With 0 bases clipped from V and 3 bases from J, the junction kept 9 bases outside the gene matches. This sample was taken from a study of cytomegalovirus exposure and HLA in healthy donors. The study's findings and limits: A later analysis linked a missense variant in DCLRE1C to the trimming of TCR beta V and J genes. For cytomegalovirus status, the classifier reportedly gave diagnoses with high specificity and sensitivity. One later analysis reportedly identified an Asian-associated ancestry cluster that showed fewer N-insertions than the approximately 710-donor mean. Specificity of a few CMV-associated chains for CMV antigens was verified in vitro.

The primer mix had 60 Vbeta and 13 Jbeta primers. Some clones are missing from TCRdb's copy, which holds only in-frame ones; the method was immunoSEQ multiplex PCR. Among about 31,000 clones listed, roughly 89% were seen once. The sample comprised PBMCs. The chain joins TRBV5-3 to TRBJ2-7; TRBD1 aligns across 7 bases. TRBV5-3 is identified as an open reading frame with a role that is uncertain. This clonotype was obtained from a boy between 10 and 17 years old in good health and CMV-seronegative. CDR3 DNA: TGTGCCAGAAGCTTGGTTGGGGCAGGGGGTCTCTACGAGCAGTACTTC. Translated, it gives CARSLVGAGGLYEQYF.